Listed here are 5 T cell receptor beta chains from one sample, sequenced in a study of CD8 T cells in Susac syndrome. Reverse transcription of about 0.45 to 1 ug RNA used random hexamers. TCRdb reanalysed the immunoSEQ multiplex PCR reads using MiXCR and keeps one entry per CDR3 protein. The sample carries some 180,000 distinct CDR3 sequences, 91% recorded once. The source material was CD4+ T cells from PBMCs. All receptors derive from a human donor with Susac syndrome.

The V and J genes are TRBV4-1 and TRBJ1-1; D ambiguous. Germline values: CDR1 MGHRA, CDR2 YSYEKL. Trimming took 0 bases from V and 1 from J, leaving 12 bases between them. This CDR3 is 16 amino acids long. CDR3 in amino acids: CASSQEEFTGNTEAFF. The CDR3 DNA is TGCGCCAGCAGCCAAGAAGAATTCACGGGGAACACTGAAGCTTTCTTT.

The chain carries TRBV2 and TRBJ1-5, with D perhaps TRBD1 (6 bases). V gave up 8 bases and J gave up 3 bases, with 17 bases separating them. The CDR3 spans 15 residues. Germline-derived CDR1 and CDR2 are SNHLY and FYNNEI. The CDR3 sequence: CASAFQTGINQPQHF. The DNA of the CDR3 is TGTGCCAGCGCCTTTCAGACAGGAATCAATCAGCCCCAGCATTTT.

This clonotype has only a few counts. The chain is built from TRBV18 and TRBJ1-4; D is uncertain. V shed 2 bases and J shed 4 bases, with 5 bases lying between them. CDR1 and CDR2 from the germline V gene are KGHSH and LQKENI. CDR3 length: 13 amino acids. For the CDR3, the DNA is TGTGCCAGCTCACCAGGTCTTAATGAAAAACTGTTTTTT. Its translation is CASSPGLNEKLFF.

The count of this clonotype is one. J is TRBJ1-1 and V is TRBV11-2, with 10 bases fitting TRBD1. V shed 2 bases and J 2 bases; nucleotides not matched to a gene: 5. From germline, CDR1 is SGHAT and CDR2 FQNNGV. The CDR3 has 16 amino acids. The CDR3 here is CASSLIRDRGNTEAFF. In DNA form, the CDR3 reads TGTGCCAGCAGCTTAATCCGGGACAGGGGAAACACTGAAGCTTTCTTT.

The rearrangement joins TRBV9 to TRBJ2-5, with 12 bases that match TRBD2. CDR1 is SGDLS and CDR2 is YYNGEE in the germline V gene. CDR3 length: 15 residues. Losses at the gene ends were 2 bases for V and 5 bases for J; bases not matched to a gene: 4. DNA of the CDR3: TGTGCCAGCAGCGTCTCTACTAGCGGGGGGGAGACCCAGTACTTC. It is translated as CASSVSTSGGETQYF. Drawing the rest from reference TRBV9 and TRBJ2-5, the complete variable domain is DSGVTQTPKHLITATGQRVTLRCSPRSGDLSVYWYQQSLDQGLQFLIQYYNGEERAKGNILERFSAQQFPDLHSELNLSSLELGDSALYFCASSVSTSGGETQYFGPGTRLLVL.